These T cell receptor beta chains were read from a single sample in a study of T cells in Graves' hyperthyroidism and ophthalmopathy. TCRdb re-analysed the multiplex PCR reads in MiXCR, keeping a single row per CDR3 protein. The table records about 360,000 distinct CDR3 sequences, approximately 19% of them present only once. The sequencing input was blood. All receptors derive from a woman aged 18-35 years with Graves' hyperthyroidism. Each CDR3 is given with its conserved first and last residue. The D gene is left open where the match is weak. Clone size is shown for a subset of rows, as once, few, many or a class of expanded clone.

j_call clone_size v_call d_call cdr3_nt cdr3_aa
TRBJ1-2 few TRBV12-3/TRBV12-4 - TGTGCCAGCAGTTTCGCAGGGTCGATGGGGGGCTACACCTTC CASSFAGSMGGYTF
TRBJ2-5 many TRBV20-1 - TGCAGTGCAGACGGACAGCGAAACCAAGAGACCCAGTACTTC CSADGQRNQETQYF
TRBJ1-2 many TRBV9 - TGTGCCAGCAGCCCAGACGGCAGGGATGATGGCTACACCTTC CASSPDGRDDGYTF
TRBJ2-7 few TRBV28 - TGTGCCACCACGGAGGGTCGCGAGCAGTACTTC CATTEGREQYF
TRBJ1-1 many TRBV6-5 - TGTGCCAGCAGTTACGGTGTCTTCATGAACACTGAAGCTTTCTTT CASSYGVFMNTEAFF
TRBJ1-1 many TRBV5-1 - TGCGCCAGCAGCACGAGGAGGGAGCTGAACACTGAAGCTTTCTTT CASSTRRELNTEAFF
TRBJ1-2 - TRBV6-1 - TGTGCCAGCAGTCCCAGGACAGCACACTATGGCTACACCTTC CASSPRTAHYGYTF
TRBJ2-7 many TRBV6-1 - TGTGCCAGCAGTGTTGGCAGTCTTTCCTACGAGCAGTACTTC CASSVGSLSYEQYF
TRBJ2-7 many TRBV30 TRBD2 TGTGCCTGGAACCGACCGGGGACTAGGTCCTTTAGGTCCTACGAGCAGTACTTC CAWNRPGTRSFRSYEQYF
TRBJ1-1 many TRBV10-3 TRBD1 TGTGCCATAAAGACAGGGGAAGACACTGAAGCTTTCTTT CAIKTGEDTEAFF
TRBJ2-7 many TRBV5-6 - TGTGCCAGCAGCTTGGAGGCAGGGCGAGAGCAGTACTTC CASSLEAGREQYF
TRBJ1-2 many TRBV25-1 - TGTGCCAGCAGTGAATATGGCAGAGGCGTGAAGGGTAACGCTGGCTACACCTTC CASSEYGRGVKGNAGYTF
TRBJ2-2 many TRBV12-3/TRBV12-4 - TGTGCCAGCAGTTTGGGAGCCAAGGGGGAGCTGTTTTTT CASSLGAKGELFF
TRBJ1-1 many TRBV5-5 - TGTGCCAGCACCTCCGGGGGCCTCACTGAAGCTTTCTTT CASTSGGLTEAFF
TRBJ1-5 many TRBV12-3/TRBV12-4 TRBD1 TGTGCCAGCATTGGGGACAGCGGCCAGGGCAATCAGCCCCAGCATTTT CASIGDSGQGNQPQHF
TRBJ2-1 - TRBV7-2 - TGTGCCAGCAGCCTCGCCGTCAACAGAGAGGAGCAGTTCTTC CASSLAVNREEQFF
TRBJ2-7 many TRBV6-2/TRBV6-3 - TGTGCCAGCAGTTACGGGTCGGACGTTACCTACGAGCAGTACTTC CASSYGSDVTYEQYF
TRBJ2-3 many TRBV12-3/TRBV12-4 - TGTGCCAGCAGTCCGCCGGGGTTCACATGGGATACGCAGTATTTT CASSPPGFTWDTQYF
TRBJ1-1 many TRBV2 TRBD1 TGTGCCAGCACCTTGACAGGGATGAACACTGAAGCTTTCTTT CASTLTGMNTEAFF
TRBJ2-5 many TRBV12-3/TRBV12-4 - TGTGCCAGCAGTTTAAGGAGGCAGACCCAGTACTTC CASSLRRQTQYF
TRBJ2-5 few TRBV30 TRBD2 TGTGCCTTCGGGACTAGAGGAGAGACCAAGTACTTC CAFGTRGETKYF
TRBJ1-1 many TRBV28 - TGTGCCAGCATAGGCTACACTGAAGCTTTCTTT CASIGYTEAFF
TRBJ2-5 many TRBV4-1 - TGCGCCAGCAGCCAAGACACGGGGTACCAAGAGACCCAGTACTTC CASSQDTGYQETQYF
TRBJ2-4 many TRBV20-1 - TGCAGTGCTAGAGATTGGCTGCTCTTAAACATTCAGTACTTC CSARDWLLLNIQYF
TRBJ2-7 many TRBV20-1 - TGCAGTGCGCCGAGGGGCGGGGATGATACCTACGAGCAGTACTTC CSAPRGGDDTYEQYF
TRBJ2-7 many TRBV20-1 - TGCAGTGCCCAGATCGTCCCCTACGAGCAGTACTTC CSAQIVPYEQYF
TRBJ1-2 - TRBV27 TRBD1 TGTGTCAGCTCGCCCGGGACAGCCTATGGCTACACCTTC CVSSPGTAYGYTF
TRBJ1-1 - TRBV10-3 - TGTGCCATCAGGTCCGGGGACACTGAAGCTTTCTTT CAIRSGDTEAFF
TRBJ1-1 many TRBV15 TRBD1 TGTGCCACCAGCACCTGGACAGGAAACACTGAAGCTTTCTTT CATSTWTGNTEAFF
TRBJ2-2 many TRBV30 - TGTGCCTGGGCTAGTGACACCGGGGAGCTGTTTTTT CAWASDTGELFF
TRBJ2-7 - TRBV12-3/TRBV12-4 - TGTGCCAGCAGTTTTGACAGACACTACGAGCAGTACTTC CASSFDRHYEQYF
TRBJ2-7 many TRBV28 - TGTGCCAGCAGCTTTGCCTCTCGGGCGTGGCAGTCAACCTACGAGCAGTACTTC CASSFASRAWQSTYEQYF
TRBJ1-1 many TRBV28 - TGTGCCAGCAGTGCGGGGGCTCTGAACACTGAAGCTTTCTTT CASSAGALNTEAFF
TRBJ1-1 many TRBV12-3/TRBV12-4 - TGTGCCAGCAGTTTCTCAGGGGTGAACACTGAAGCTTTCTTT CASSFSGVNTEAFF
TRBJ2-7 many TRBV5-1 - TGCGCCAGCAGCTCCCAGACAAGCTCCTACGAGCAGTACTTC CASSSQTSSYEQYF
TRBJ1-5 many TRBV9 - TGTGCCAGCAGCGGAGGGACACCGAGCAATCAGCCCCAGCATTTT CASSGGTPSNQPQHF
TRBJ2-5 many TRBV11-3 - TGTGCCAGCAGCTTAGACGGCCACCAAGAGACCCAGTACTTC CASSLDGHQETQYF
TRBJ1-1 many TRBV29-1 - TGCAGCGTTCACCGGGACGAGAACACTGAAGCTTTCTTT CSVHRDENTEAFF
TRBJ2-6 many TRBV5-1 - TGCGCCGGCGATGGGCTAGCTGTATTCTCTGGGGCCAACGTCCTGACTTTC CAGDGLAVFSGANVLTF
TRBJ2-2 - TRBV12-3/TRBV12-4 - TGTGCCAGCAGACTCCAGGGGCTTAACACCGGGGAGCTGTTTTTT CASRLQGLNTGELFF
TRBJ2-3 many TRBV2 - TGTGCCAGCAGTGAAGAGAATGGACTCGTATTGTCAGATACGCAGTATTTT CASSEENGLVLSDTQYF
TRBJ2-2 many TRBV12-3/TRBV12-4 - TGTGCCAGCAGTCCATTCAGACGCGGGGAGCTGTTTTTT CASSPFRRGELFF
TRBJ1-1 - TRBV28 - TGTGCCAGCAGTTTAGCGGGGGGGAACACTGAAGCTTTATTT CASSLAGGNTEALF
TRBJ1-1 many TRBV4-2 TRBD1 TGTGCCAGCAGCCAAGAACAGGGGGCGCGGACTGAAGCTTTCTTT CASSQEQGARTEAFF
TRBJ1-2 few TRBV4-1 TRBD1 TGCGCCAGCAGCCAATCTCCGGGACAGGGGGCGCGAAGCTATGGCTACACCTTC CASSQSPGQGARSYGYTF
TRBJ1-2 - TRBV6-1 - TGTGCCAGCAAGAGCCGGGACGGAAACTATGGCTACACCTTC CASKSRDGNYGYTF
TRBJ2-5 many TRBV6-1 TRBD1 TGTGCCAGCAGTGCAGCACCGGGACAGGGCTACGAGACCCAGTACTTC CASSAAPGQGYETQYF
TRBJ1-1 many TRBV2 - TGTGCCAGCAGCGGACAGCTAGGGAGCACTGAAGCTTTCTTT CASSGQLGSTEAFF
TRBJ1-1 many TRBV30 - TGTGCCTGGAGTGTTAAGACTGAAGCTTTCTTT CAWSVKTEAFF